This T cell receptor (beta chain) derives from a study of cytomegalovirus exposure and HLA in healthy donors. The study, taken as a whole, reports: The study labeled around 160 TCR beta chains cytomegalovirus-associated. It is likely that the observed cluster of highly shared sequence variants was a sequencing artifact.

Primers for the PCR totalled 60 Vbeta and 13 Jbeta. Profiled with immunoSEQ multiplex PCR; TCRdb holds only in-frame clones, not every one. The data hold some 77,000 clones, with about 79% observed a single time. V gave up 4 bases and J gave up 5 bases; unmatched junction bases: 7. Germline V gene lookup returns CDR1 GTSNPN and CDR2 SVGIG (reference sequence). This CDR3 comprises 14 residues. Each donor was healthy, and each was a bone marrow donor. As to this clone: Its cognate antigen is unknown.

This chain joins TRBV30 and TRBJ2-3; 9 bases are shared with TRBD2. The specimen was PBMCs. The clonotype originates from a woman in her forties in good health and CMV-seronegative. CDR3 sequence (DNA): TGTGCCTGGATCAAAGGAGCGGGAGGAGATACGCAGTATTTT. Residues: CAWIKGAGGDTQYF. The full variable domain, completed using reference TRBV30 and TRBJ2-3, is SQTIHQWPATLVQPVGSPLSLECTVEGTSNPNLYWYRQAAGRGLQLLFYSVGIGQISSEVPQNLSASRPQDRQFILSSKKLLLSDSGFYLCAWIKGAGGDTQYFGPGTRLTVL.